This is a list of T cell receptor beta chains from one sample in a study of vaccination and CD4 T cells after COVID-19. One entry per CDR3 protein results from TCRdb running MiXCR on the PCR reads. The sample yields 15,000 to 20,000 distinct CDR3 sequences, about 59% seen once. Antigens of these TCRs are unknown. The sequences come from CD4+ T cells from blood, cultured in vitro, collected about 7 months after SARS-CoV-2 vaccination. The receptors were sampled from a human donor who had recovered from COVID-19. Both conserved end residues are part of each CDR3. A D gene is named only where the DNA matches it firmly. The size entry is marked missing in some rows and otherwise reads once, few, many or a size class.

clone_size,v_call,j_call,d_call,cdr3_nt,cdr3_aa
-,TRBV7-2,TRBJ2-3,-,TGTGCCAGCAGCTTAGGGCCAAACACAGATACGCAGTATTTT,CASSLGPNTDTQYF
-,TRBV7-8,TRBJ1-1,-,TGTGCCAGCAGCTTGACAGAGTTGAACACTGAAGCTTTCTTT,CASSLTELNTEAFF
-,TRBV10-3,TRBJ2-2,TRBD2,TGTGCCATCAGCCCACTAGCGTCGAAGAACACCGGGGAGCTGTTTTTT,CAISPLASKNTGELFF
-,TRBV24-1,TRBJ2-3,-,TGTGCCACCAGTGATCCCAGGGGCCCCTCGGCTACGCAGTATTTT,CATSDPRGPSATQYF
-,TRBV11-3,TRBJ2-7,-,TGTGCCAGCAGCTTCTACTACGAGCAGTACTTC,CASSFYYEQYF
medium-sized,TRBV10-3,TRBJ1-1,TRBD1,TGTGCCATCAGTGCGACGACAGGGTTGAACACTGAAGCTTTCTTT,CAISATTGLNTEAFF
-,TRBV5-4,TRBJ1-1,TRBD1,TGTGCCAGCAGCATAGACAGGGCCTCTGAAGCTTTCTTT,CASSIDRASEAFF
-,TRBV7-9,TRBJ2-3,-,TGTGCCAGCAGCTTGGGACTTCCCGGCACAGATACGCAGTATTTT,CASSLGLPGTDTQYF
-,TRBV20-1,TRBJ2-7,TRBD1,TGCAGTGCACCCTCCACGGGACAGGGTTCCTACGAGCAGTACTTC,CSAPSTGQGSYEQYF
-,TRBV19,TRBJ2-1,TRBD2,TGTGCCAGTAGTATGGACCCCGGCCTTAGCGGGAGTTTAGAAAATGAGCAGTTCTTC,CASSMDPGLSGSLENEQFF
few,TRBV19,TRBJ1-1,-,TGTGCCAGTAGCTATAGTTGGCGAAAGGTAACTGAAGCTTTCTTT,CASSYSWRKVTEAFF
-,TRBV7-8,TRBJ1-1,-,TGTGCCAGCAGCTCCAGGGAAACGGGCACTGAAGCTTTCTTT,CASSSRETGTEAFF
-,TRBV7-8,TRBJ2-5,TRBD1,TGTGCCAGCAGCTCCAATAGGCGGGACAGGGGAGCAGAGACCCAGTACTTC,CASSSNRRDRGAETQYF
-,TRBV20-1,TRBJ2-3,TRBD1,TGCAGTGCCAGGGACAGGGGGCTGTCGGCAGATACGCAGTATTTT,CSARDRGLSADTQYF
few,TRBV19,TRBJ1-5,-,TGTGCCAGTAGTATGAGTGGCGATAGCAATCAGCCCCAGCATTTT,CASSMSGDSNQPQHF
-,TRBV20-1,TRBJ2-1,TRBD2,TGCAGTGCTTTTACTAGCGGCTCCTACAATGAGCAGTTCTTC,CSAFTSGSYNEQFF
-,TRBV7-2,TRBJ2-7,-,TGTGCCAGCAGCCGGAGAGTTGCAGGTTTTGCCTACGAGCAGTACTTC,CASSRRVAGFAYEQYF
-,TRBV18,TRBJ2-7,-,TGTGCCAGCTCACCGGACCGGGACACCCGGAGAGGGCAGTACTTC,CASSPDRDTRRGQYF
-,TRBV20-1,TRBJ2-3,-,TGCAGTGCTAGAGTTCGTTTGCGGGATAGCACAGATACGCAGTATTTT,CSARVRLRDSTDTQYF
few,TRBV7-9,TRBJ2-5,TRBD2,TGTGCCAGCAGCTTAGTACAAGCGGGGGTGGAGACCCAGTACTTC,CASSLVQAGVETQYF
-,TRBV7-9,TRBJ2-1,-,TGTGCCAGCAGCTCCACCTCTTCAGGGATTAGGCCGTTCTTC,CASSSTSSGIRPFF
-,TRBV6-5,TRBJ2-7,-,TGTGCCAGCAGTTACGGATCACGGGGCGCCTACGAGCAGTACTTC,CASSYGSRGAYEQYF
-,TRBV20-1,TRBJ1-2,-,TGCAGTGCCCCGGCCGGCTATGGCTACACCTTC,CSAPAGYGYTF
-,TRBV7-9,TRBJ2-3,-,TGTGCCAGCAGCTTCAAAGATACGCAGTATTTT,CASSFKDTQYF
-,TRBV20-1,TRBJ1-1,-,TGCAGTGCAACTGCAGGGAATGAAGCTTTCTTT,CSATAGNEAFF
few,TRBV7-2,TRBJ2-4,-,TGTGCCAGCAGCCCCGGTGGACCCGGAGTGGGCATTCAGTACTTC,CASSPGGPGVGIQYF
once,TRBV7-2,TRBJ1-1,-,TGTGCCAGCAGCTTATGGGCAGTTGTGGCAACTGAAGCTTTCTTT,CASSLWAVVATEAFF
-,TRBV7-9,TRBJ1-3,-,TGTGCCAGCAGCTTAGTGAAGGGCACGGCTGGAAACACCATATATTTT,CASSLVKGTAGNTIYF
-,TRBV6-1,TRBJ2-2,TRBD1,TGTGCCAGCAGTCGGGACAGCGCGAACACCGGGGAGCTGTTTTTT,CASSRDSANTGELFF
-,TRBV20-1,TRBJ1-2,-,TGCAGTGCTAGTAGACCGAGCTATGGCTACACCTTC,CSASRPSYGYTF
-,TRBV6-1,TRBJ2-1,-,TGTGCCAGCAGTGAAAGAGACCACGGGGTACCCTACAATGAGCAGTTCTTC,CASSERDHGVPYNEQFF
-,TRBV7-2,TRBJ2-1,TRBD2,TGTGCCAGCAGCTTAGTACTAGCGGGGGGAAATGAGCAGTTCTTC,CASSLVLAGGNEQFF
-,TRBV6-1,TRBJ2-2,-,TGTGCCAGCATCAAGGGGGGGGGGAACACCGGGGAGCTGTTTTTT,CASIKGGGNTGELFF
large,TRBV29-1,TRBJ2-3,-,TGCAGCGGAGGGAGAATGGATACGCAGTATTTT,CSGGRMDTQYF
-,TRBV14,TRBJ2-3,-,TGTGCCAGCAGCCAAGAACTCACAGATACGCAGTATTTT,CASSQELTDTQYF
-,TRBV4-1,TRBJ1-2,-,TGCGCCAGCAGCCAAGATATGGTCGGGTATGGCTACACCTTC,CASSQDMVGYGYTF
-,TRBV29-1,TRBJ2-1,-,TGCAGCGTTGTAGTTCAGGGTTACAATGAGCAGTTCTTC,CSVVVQGYNEQFF
-,TRBV7-6,TRBJ2-1,-,TGTGCCAGCAGCTCCCCCTTGGGCAGGGGGGACAATGAGCAGTTCTTC,CASSSPLGRGDNEQFF
few,TRBV6-5,TRBJ1-6,TRBD1,TGTGCCAGCAGTTATGGGACAGCCAGCTATAATTCACCCCTCCACTTT,CASSYGTASYNSPLHF
-,TRBV27,TRBJ2-7,-,TGTGCCAGCACCCCACGTTGGGGTGCCGAGCAGTACTTC,CASTPRWGAEQYF
-,TRBV7-9,TRBJ2-1,TRBD2,TGTGCCAGCAGCTTAGCGGCGGGGGGGTTATACAATGAGCAGTTCTTC,CASSLAAGGLYNEQFF
-,TRBV7-6,TRBJ2-3,-,TGTGCTAGCAGCTTAGGCGTGAGCACAGATACGCAGTATTTT,CASSLGVSTDTQYF
-,TRBV27,TRBJ2-5,-,TGTGCCAGCAGTTACTACGGGACACGGGATGAGACCCAGTACTTC,CASSYYGTRDETQYF
few,TRBV6-1,TRBJ2-5,-,TGTGCCAGCAGTGAAGCCGCGGTCCAACAAGAGACCCAGTACTTC,CASSEAAVQQETQYF
-,TRBV20-1,TRBJ1-1,TRBD1,TGCAGTGCTTCGAACCCGGGACAGGGGGGAACTGAAGCTTTCTTT,CSASNPGQGGTEAFF
-,TRBV6-2/TRBV6-3,TRBJ2-5,TRBD2,TGTGCCAGCAGGTTAGCGGGAGTCATTGAGACCCAGTACTTC,CASRLAGVIETQYF
-,TRBV20-1,TRBJ2-7,-,TGCAGTGCTAGAGACGTCCGCCCGCGACAGTCCTACGAGCAGTACTTC,CSARDVRPRQSYEQYF
-,TRBV5-4,TRBJ1-2,-,TGTGCCAGCAGCTACCTCGCAGGGACGAACGCTAACTATGGCTACACCTTC,CASSYLAGTNANYGYTF
-,TRBV7-2,TRBJ1-6,-,TGTGCCAGCAAAGCAAAGGGGGTCTCCTATAATTCACCCCTCCACTTT,CASKAKGVSYNSPLHF